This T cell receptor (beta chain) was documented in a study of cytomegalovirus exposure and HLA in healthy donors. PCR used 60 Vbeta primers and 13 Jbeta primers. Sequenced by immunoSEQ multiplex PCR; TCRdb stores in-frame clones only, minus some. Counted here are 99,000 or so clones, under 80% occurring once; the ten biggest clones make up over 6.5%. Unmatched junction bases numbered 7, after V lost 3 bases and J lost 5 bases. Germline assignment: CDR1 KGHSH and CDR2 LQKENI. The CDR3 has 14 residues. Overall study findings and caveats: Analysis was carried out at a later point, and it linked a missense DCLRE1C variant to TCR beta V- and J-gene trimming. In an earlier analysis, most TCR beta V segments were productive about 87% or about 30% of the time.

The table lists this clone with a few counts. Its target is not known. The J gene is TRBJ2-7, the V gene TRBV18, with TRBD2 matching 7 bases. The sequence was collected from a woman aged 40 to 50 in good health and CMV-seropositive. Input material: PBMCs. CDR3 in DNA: TGTGCCAGCTCACCCAGCTTCGCGGGGGACGAGCAGTACTTC. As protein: CASSPSFAGDEQYF.